Presented here are 13 T cell receptor beta chains from one specimen sequenced in a study of cytomegalovirus exposure and HLA in healthy donors. Vbeta (60) and Jbeta (13) primers were used in the PCR. The repertoire was sequenced with immunoSEQ multiplex PCR; TCRdb's copy has only in-frame clones and lacks some. The sample totals under 200,000 clones. Source material: PBMCs. The receptors come from a man younger than 40 in good health and CMV-seronegative.

V usage is TRBV5-8 and J usage is TRBJ1-4; 7 positions agree with TRBD1. With V trimmed by 7 bases and J by 4 bases, 4 bases remained unmatched. Germline V lookup: CDR1 SGHTS, CDR2 YDEGEE. The CDR3 is 13 amino acids. The CDR3, as DNA: TGTGCCAGCCAGGGACAGATTAATGAAAAACTGTTTTTT. Translating it yields CASQGQINEKLFF.

The V gene is TRBV4-1, the J gene TRBJ2-1; 7 positions match TRBD1. CDR3 length equals 14 residues. The trim removed 0 bases at V and 14 bases at J, leaving 10 bases unmatched. Per germline, CDR1 MGHRA and CDR2 YSYEKL. Here the CDR3 reads CASSQDIGVQGKFF. CDR3 bases: TGCGCCAGCAGCCAAGATATCGGGGTACAGGGGAAGTTCTTC.

The chain carries TRBV19 and TRBJ2-4; TRBD1 aligns across 12 bases. The germline CDR1 and CDR2 sequences are LNHDA and SQIVND (reference sequence). V lost 10 bases to trimming and J lost 7 bases; unmatched junction nucleotides: 5. CDR3 length: 13 residues. The CDR3 region is CATGTGGANIQYF. CDR3 DNA sequence: TGTGCCACTGGGACAGGGGGCGCGAACATTCAGTACTTC.

V is TRBV5-1 and J is TRBJ1-1; D ambiguous. Germline CDR1 is SGHRS and CDR2 is YFSETQ. The CDR3 is 16 amino acids. V shed 2 bases and J shed 0 bases, with 14 bases lying between them. CDR3 nucleotides: TGCGCCAGCAGCTTCCGAGGGCATGACATGAACACTGAAGCTTTCTTT. This translates into CASSFRGHDMNTEAFF.

This chain joins TRBV5-8 and TRBJ2-1, with D tentatively TRBD2 (5 bases). Germline lookup yields CDR1 SGHTS and CDR2 YDEGEE. Trimming took 4 bases from V and 8 from J, leaving 10 bases between them. The CDR3 runs to 12 residues. The CDR3 sequence: CASSPNGDEQFF. The CDR3 DNA sequence: TGTGCCAGCAGCCCTAACGGGGATGAGCAGTTCTTC.

The rearrangement links TRBV7-9 to TRBJ1-5; TRBD1 aligns across 7 bases. Germline assignment: CDR1 SEHNR and CDR2 FQNEAQ (reference sequence). The CDR3 loop spans 14 amino acids. V dropped 3 bases and J dropped 5; count of bases not matched to a gene: 4. The chain's CDR3 is CASSLTGIDQPQHF. The CDR3 nucleotides read TGTGCCAGCAGCTTGACAGGGATCGATCAGCCCCAGCATTTT.

This sequence joins TRBV27 and TRBJ2-5; 10 positions match TRBD1. The J call may be in error: the DNA end matches TRBJ2-7 better. This CDR3 comprises 15 residues. Per germline, CDR1 MNHEY and CDR2 SMNVEV (reference sequence). CDR3 loop: CASSIDRDRGYEQYF. CDR3 bases: TGTGCCAGCAGTATCGACCGGGACAGGGGCTACGAGCAGTACTTC.

The chain has TRBV9 and TRBJ2-5; 8 positions agree with TRBD2. Germline V CDR1 and CDR2: SGDLS, YYNGEE. The CDR3 has 17 residues. V shed 0 bases and J 2 bases; nucleotides not matched to a gene: 9. The CDR3 is CASSVGNSGAHQETQYF. CDR3 bases: TGTGCCAGCAGCGTAGGTAATAGCGGGGCCCATCAAGAGACCCAGTACTTC. Filled out from reference TRBV9 and TRBJ2-5, the complete variable domain reads DSGVTQTPKHLITATGQRVTLRCSPRSGDLSVYWYQQSLDQGLQFLIQYYNGEERAKGNILERFSAQQFPDLHSELNLSSLELGDSALYFCASSVGNSGAHQETQYFGPGTRLLVL.

This CDR3 is CASSSLLVANYGYTF. In nucleotides, the CDR3 is TGTGCCAGCAGCTCACTCCTCGTAGCTAACTATGGCTACACCTTC. The V and J genes are TRBV7-9 and TRBJ1-2; no firm D call. The ends were cut back, 4 bases at V and 0 bases at J, with 12 bases in the middle. CDR3 length: 15 amino acids. The V gene's germline CDR1 is SEHNR and CDR2 FQNEAQ (reference sequence).

The gene calls are TRBV7-9 and TRBJ2-1; 9 bases agree with TRBD1. V dropped 7 bases and J dropped 2; count of bases not matched to a gene: 9. The germline V gene encodes CDR1 SEHNR and CDR2 FQNEAQ (reference sequence). CDR3 length: 16 amino acids. The CDR3 region is CASTPLTGGTYNEQFF. CDR3 in DNA: TGTGCCAGCACCCCTCTGACAGGGGGGACCTACAATGAGCAGTTCTTC. Full variable domain (remainder filled in from reference TRBV7-9 and TRBJ2-1): DTGVSQNPRHKITKRGQNVTFRCDPISEHNRLYWYRQTLGQGPEFLTYFQNEAQLEKSRLLSDRFSAERPKGSFSTLEIQRTEQGDSAMYLCASTPLTGGTYNEQFFGPGTRLTVL.

The chain has TRBV19 and TRBJ1-2; the match to TRBD1 covers 9 bases. Germline V gene sequence: CDR1 LNHDA, CDR2 SQIVND (reference sequence). The V and J ends lost 4 bases and 8 bases, in that order; junction bases with no gene match: 5. This CDR3 contains 13 residues. CDR3 protein: CASSRQGEGGYTF. The CDR3 nucleotides read TGTGCCAGTAGTAGACAGGGGGAAGGAGGCTACACCTTC.

This CDR3 reads CASSPQTGTYGYTF. The CDR3 DNA is TGTGCCAGCAGCCCACAGACAGGGACCTATGGCTACACCTTC. J is TRBJ1-2 and V is TRBV7-2, with 7 bases identical to TRBD1. From germline, CDR1 is SGHTA and CDR2 FQGNSA. V shed 5 bases and J 4 bases; nucleotides not matched to a gene: 7. The CDR3 extends over 14 amino acids.

V is TRBV2 and J is TRBJ1-2, with D maybe TRBD1 (6 bases). The germline V gene has CDR1 SNHLY and CDR2 FYNNEI. V lost 3 bases to trimming and J lost 4 bases, with 9 bases between them. This CDR3 is built from 13 residues. CDR3 loop: CASSETRGYGYTF. The DNA of the CDR3 is TGTGCCAGCAGTGAGACCAGGGGCTATGGCTACACCTTC.